Presented here are 11 T cell receptor beta chains from one specimen sequenced in a study of cytomegalovirus exposure and HLA in healthy donors. In the PCR, 60 Vbeta and 13 Jbeta primers were used. Clones were read by immunoSEQ multiplex PCR, and TCRdb kept only the in-frame ones, dropping some. The sample lists approximately 170,000 clones, around 72% seen once, with approximately 6.8% in the top ten. Source material: PBMCs. These receptors were collected from a woman in her thirties or forties in good health and CMV-seropositive.

This rearrangement joins TRBV6-5 to TRBJ1-5, with TRBD1 matching 11 bases. Germline-derived CDR1 and CDR2 are MNHEY and SVGAGI. The CDR3 contains 16 residues. The V and J ends lost 4 bases and 7 bases, in that order; junction bases with no gene match: 9. DNA of the CDR3: TGTGCCAGCAGTTTATTGGGGACAGGGGGTCGCCAGCCCCAGCATTTT. Translated: CASSLLGTGGRQPQHF.

The chain uses TRBV2 and TRBJ1-1, with a weak D call TRBD1 (5 bases). This CDR3 comprises 10 residues. Germline CDR1 SNHLY, CDR2 FYNNEI. Trimming removed 6 bases from V and 9 bases from J, with 8 bases in between. The CDR3 nucleotides are TGTGCCAGCAGACAGGCCCAAGCTTTCTTT. Its protein is CASRQAQAFF.

Only one count was recorded for this clone. This chain joins TRBV6-1 and TRBJ1-3; no reliable D call. The V and J ends lost 7 bases and 0 bases respectively, with 10 bases between them. Germline CDR1 and CDR2: MNHNS and SASEGT. This CDR3 has 14 residues. The CDR3 is CASNLQISGNTIYF. CDR3 in DNA: TGTGCCAGCAATCTCCAGATCTCTGGAAACACCATATATTTT.

The chain joins TRBV7-9 to TRBJ1-2; TRBD1 aligns across 7 bases. CDR1 and CDR2 from the germline V gene are SEHNR and FQNEAQ (reference sequence). After removal of 2 bases from V and 5 bases from J, the junction contained 5 bases not matched to a gene. The CDR3 consists of 14 residues. The CDR3 coding sequence is TGTGCCAGCAGCTTAACCGGACAGGCTTATGGCTACACCTTC. This gives the protein CASSLTGQAYGYTF.

In nucleotides, the CDR3 is TGCGCCAGCAGCATCTCCTCCGGGACAGGGACCTACGAGCAGTACTTC. It is translated as CASSISSGTGTYEQYF. The V gene is TRBV5-1, the J gene TRBJ2-7; 9 bases match TRBD1. CDR3 size: 16 residues. Trimming removed 4 bases from V and 2 bases from J; junction bases left unmatched: 10. Germline V lookup: CDR1 SGHRS, CDR2 YFSETQ.

This clone was counted a few times. CDR3 residues: CASSGTQGSYGYTF. In nucleotides, the CDR3 is TGTGCCAGCAGCGGGACACAGGGGTCCTATGGCTACACCTTC. V is TRBV9 and J is TRBJ1-2; TRBD1 matches 7 bases. This CDR3 has 14 amino acids. CDR1 and CDR2 from the germline V gene are SGDLS and YYNGEE. After removal of 3 bases from V and 4 bases from J, the junction contained 6 bases not matched to a gene.

V gene TRBV28 combines with J gene TRBJ1-2, with no clear D. Germline lookup yields CDR1 MDHEN and CDR2 SYDVKM. V was trimmed by 0 bases and J by 5 bases, leaving 19 bases between them. The CDR3 is 17 amino acids. CDR3 region: CASSLWSSSPEKYGYTF. The CDR3 DNA is TGTGCCAGCAGTTTATGGTCCAGTTCCCCCGAAAAATATGGCTACACCTTC.

This clone is a singleton in its sample. This chain connects TRBV10-3 to TRBJ1-2; tentative D call: TRBD1 (5 bases). Germline V gene sequence: CDR1 ENHRY, CDR2 SYGVKD. Trimming removed 10 bases from V and 0 bases from J, with 9 bases in between. This CDR3 spans 12 amino acids. The CDR3 is CATGGANYGYTF. The CDR3 nucleotides are TGTGCCACCGGGGGAGCTAACTATGGCTACACCTTC.

The chain has TRBV2 and TRBJ1-4; D is undetermined. This CDR3 region has 13 residues. The V end was cut by 6 bases, the J end by 8 bases, with 13 bases between. Germline V CDR1 and CDR2: SNHLY, FYNNEI. The CDR3 DNA sequence: TGTGCCAGCAGCGAGCGGGGAGGGGAAAAACTGTTTTTT. It encodes CASSERGGEKLFF.

In DNA, the CDR3 is TGTGCCAGCAGGACTGGGGAGGGCACCGGGGAGCTGTTTTTT. Protein: CASRTGEGTGELFF. V gene TRBV5-6 combines with J gene TRBJ2-2; 7 nucleotides match TRBD2. This CDR3 spans 14 amino acids. J gave up 4 bases and V 5 bases, and 5 bases lay outside the gene matches. The germline CDR1 and CDR2 sequences are SGHDT and YYEEEE.

This clone was seen a handful of times. The chain joins TRBV5-8 to TRBJ1-5, with D possibly being TRBD1 (5 bases). Trimming removed 4 bases from V and 4 bases from J, with 15 bases in between. This CDR3 is 15 amino acids long. Germline lookup yields CDR1 SGHTS and CDR2 YDEGEE. CDR3 residues: CASSRDSGENQPQHF. The CDR3 nucleotides are TGTGCCAGCAGCCGTGATTCGGGGGAAAATCAGCCCCAGCATTTT.